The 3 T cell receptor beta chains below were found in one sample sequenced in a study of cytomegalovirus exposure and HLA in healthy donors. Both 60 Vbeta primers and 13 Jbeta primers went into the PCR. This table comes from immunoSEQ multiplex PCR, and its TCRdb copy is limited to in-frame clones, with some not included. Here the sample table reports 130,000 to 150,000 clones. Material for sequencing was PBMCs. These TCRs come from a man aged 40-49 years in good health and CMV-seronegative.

CDR3: CASSPSTGGDGYTF. Written as DNA, the CDR3 is TGTGCCAGCTCACCGAGCACAGGGGGCGATGGCTACACCTTC. This rearrangement joins TRBV18 to TRBJ1-2, with 9 bases matching TRBD1. In germline, CDR1 is KGHSH, CDR2 LQKENI. The V and J ends lost 3 bases and 6 bases, in that order; junction bases with no gene match: 5. The CDR3 is 14 residues long.

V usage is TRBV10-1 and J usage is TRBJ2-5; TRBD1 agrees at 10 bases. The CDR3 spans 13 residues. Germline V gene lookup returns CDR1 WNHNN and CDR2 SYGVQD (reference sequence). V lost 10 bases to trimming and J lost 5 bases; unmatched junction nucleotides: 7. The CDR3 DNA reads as TGCGCCATACCGACAGGGGGCTGGGAGACCCAGTACTTC. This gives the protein CAIPTGGWETQYF.

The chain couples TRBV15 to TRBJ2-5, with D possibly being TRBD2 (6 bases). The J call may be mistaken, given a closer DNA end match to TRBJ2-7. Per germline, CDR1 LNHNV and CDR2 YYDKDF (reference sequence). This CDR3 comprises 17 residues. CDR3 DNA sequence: TGTGCCACCAGCAGAGATTGGAGTAGCGGCACACCCTACGAGCAGTACTTC. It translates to CATSRDWSSGTPYEQYF.